The rows below give T cell receptor beta chains drawn from one sample of a study of PD-L1 blockade in urothelial cancer. Clones were read by immunoSEQ multiplex PCR, and TCRdb kept only the in-frame ones, dropping some. Here the sample spans around 130,000 clones, approximately 84% being singletons. Source: PBMCs, taken around atezolizumab (anti-PD-L1) treatment. These receptors were collected from a man in his fifties with urothelial cancer. Each CDR3 is given with its conserved first and last residue. The order of the fields is J gene, D gene, V gene, clone size, CDR3 DNA, CDR3 protein. D genes are given only for firm matches. Size is omitted from some rows. Given values are once, few, many or a class for expanded clones.

J: TRBJ2-3; D: TRBD1; V: TRBV2; size: many; DNA: TGTGCCAGCAGGATTGGGACAGGCACAGATACGCAGTATTTT; CDR3: CASRIGTGTDTQYF
J: TRBJ2-1; D: .; V: TRBV28; size: .; DNA: TGTGCCAGCAGTTTACTAGCCCCCTACAATGAGCAGTTCTTC; CDR3: CASSLLAPYNEQFF
J: TRBJ2-1; D: .; V: TRBV7-6; size: .; DNA: TGTGCCAGCAGCTTAGGATATTGGGGCGAAACCACCTACAATGAGCAGTTCTTC; CDR3: CASSLGYWGETTYNEQFF
J: TRBJ1-2; D: TRBD1; V: TRBV6-1; size: .; DNA: TGTGCCAGCAGTGAAGACAGGGGATGGGGTGGCTACACCTTC; CDR3: CASSEDRGWGGYTF
J: TRBJ1-5; D: TRBD1; V: TRBV18; size: .; DNA: TGTGCCAGCTCACTAGGGACAGATAGCAATCAGCCCCAGCATTTT; CDR3: CASSLGTDSNQPQHF
J: TRBJ1-6; D: .; V: TRBV6-1; size: once; DNA: TGTGCCAGCAGTGAGGGAGGAGGGGCGAGTTCACCCCTCCACTTT; CDR3: CASSEGGGASSPLHF
J: TRBJ1-5; D: .; V: TRBV30; size: .; DNA: TGTGCCTGGAGCACAACGGGGGGGTGGCAGCCCCAGCATTTT; CDR3: CAWSTTGGWQPQHF
J: TRBJ2-4; D: TRBD2; V: TRBV13; size: .; DNA: TGTGCCAGCAGCTTATCGATGGGGGGGGTCGGCATTCAGTACTTC; CDR3: CASSLSMGGVGIQYF
J: TRBJ2-7; D: TRBD1; V: TRBV5-4; size: few; DNA: TGTGCCAGCAGCCCAAGACAGGGGAACGTGAACGAGCAGTACTTC; CDR3: CASSPRQGNVNEQYF
J: TRBJ2-5; D: TRBD2; V: TRBV2; size: .; DNA: TGTGCCAGCAAGGCGGGAGGGTCTTTTTATGAGACCCAGTACTTC; CDR3: CASKAGGSFYETQYF
J: TRBJ2-3; D: .; V: TRBV15; size: .; DNA: TGTGCCACCAGCAGAGGAGACAGATTTAGCACAGATACGCAGTATTTT; CDR3: CATSRGDRFSTDTQYF
J: TRBJ2-1; D: TRBD2; V: TRBV7-2; size: few; DNA: TGTGCCAGCAGCACCCGGGGACTAGCGGGAGGTAGCTCCTACAATGAGCAGTTCTTC; CDR3: CASSTRGLAGGSSYNEQFF
J: TRBJ1-1; D: TRBD1; V: TRBV7-9; size: .; DNA: TGTGCCAGCAGCGCCTACAGGGGACCGAACACTGAAGCTTTCTTT; CDR3: CASSAYRGPNTEAFF
J: TRBJ2-3; D: .; V: TRBV9; size: .; DNA: TGTGCCAGCAGCGAGTCCGCCGGGTGGGGCACAGATACGCAGTATTTT; CDR3: CASSESAGWGTDTQYF
J: TRBJ2-2; D: TRBD1; V: TRBV28; size: once; DNA: TGTGCCAGCACCTCAAGACAGGGGGCGTACACCGGGGAGCTGTTTTTT; CDR3: CASTSRQGAYTGELFF
J: TRBJ1-2; D: .; V: TRBV4-2; size: .; DNA: TGTGCCAGCAGCCAAGAGCTTGACAGGTACTACACCTTC; CDR3: CASSQELDRYYTF
J: TRBJ2-1; D: .; V: TRBV15; size: .; DNA: TGTGCCACCAGCAGAGATCGGGTGAGCAATGAGCAGTTCTTC; CDR3: CATSRDRVSNEQFF
J: TRBJ1-6; D: .; V: TRBV11-3; size: .; DNA: TGTGCCAGCAGCTTAAACAGCATCTCACCCCTCCACTTT; CDR3: CASSLNSISPLHF
J: TRBJ1-2; D: .; V: TRBV18; size: .; DNA: TGTGCCAGCTCACCAAACCCCCTCAACCCGGGCTATGGCTACACCTTC; CDR3: CASSPNPLNPGYGYTF
J: TRBJ1-1; D: .; V: TRBV18; size: .; DNA: TGTGCCAGCTCACGACCAAACAGGTCCCCCAGGACTGAAGCTTTCTTT; CDR3: CASSRPNRSPRTEAFF
J: TRBJ2-3; D: TRBD1; V: TRBV2; size: .; DNA: TGTGCCAGCAGGGGGACAGGCGGGCGCACAGATACGCAGTATTTT; CDR3: CASRGTGGRTDTQYF
J: TRBJ2-7; D: .; V: TRBV28; size: .; DNA: TGTGCCAGCAGCTCGAGGACCTACGAGCAGTACTTC; CDR3: CASSSRTYEQYF
J: TRBJ1-1; D: .; V: TRBV6-1; size: .; DNA: TGTGCCAGCAGTGAGGTTACCCTATTAACTGAAGCTTTCTTT; CDR3: CASSEVTLLTEAFF
J: TRBJ2-1; D: TRBD2; V: TRBV9; size: few; DNA: TGTGCCAGCAGCGTAGGAGGGGACGGGAGGGTCGAGCAGTTCTTC; CDR3: CASSVGGDGRVEQFF
J: TRBJ2-1; D: TRBD2; V: TRBV6-1; size: .; DNA: TGTGCCAGCAGTGAGCGGGAGTCGGATGAGCAGTTCTTC; CDR3: CASSERESDEQFF
J: TRBJ1-6; D: .; V: TRBV5-1; size: .; DNA: TGCGCCAGCAGCGAGGACGGAGGCTCCTATAATTCACCCCTCCACTTT; CDR3: CASSEDGGSYNSPLHF
J: TRBJ2-2; D: TRBD2; V: TRBV9; size: .; DNA: TGTGCCAGCAGCGGCCAACCGGGGGGGACCGGGGAGCTGTTTTTT; CDR3: CASSGQPGGTGELFF
J: TRBJ2-7; D: .; V: TRBV10-3; size: .; DNA: TGTGCCATCAGTGAAATCTCGTTCTCCTACGAGCAGTACTTC; CDR3: CAISEISFSYEQYF
J: TRBJ2-2; D: TRBD2; V: TRBV11-1; size: .; DNA: TGTGCCAGCAGCTTGGGACTAGGGACCGGGGAGCTGTTTTTT; CDR3: CASSLGLGTGELFF
J: TRBJ1-2; D: .; V: TRBV30; size: .; DNA: TGTGCCTGGAGTGGGGGGGGGTATGGCTACACCTTC; CDR3: CAWSGGGYGYTF
J: TRBJ2-7; D: .; V: TRBV11-3; size: .; DNA: TGTGCCAGCAGCTTGTATTCAGCGATGCCCTACGAGCAGTACTTC; CDR3: CASSLYSAMPYEQYF
J: TRBJ1-3; D: .; V: TRBV2; size: .; DNA: TGTGCCAGCAGTGTTACAGCACCGCCTGGAAACACCATATATTTT; CDR3: CASSVTAPPGNTIYF
J: TRBJ1-1; D: .; V: TRBV7-9; size: once; DNA: TGTGCCAGCAGCCTTCGGGACAAATCCTTCACTGAAGCTTTCTTT; CDR3: CASSLRDKSFTEAFF
J: TRBJ2-1; D: TRBD2; V: TRBV7-9; size: .; DNA: TGTGCCAGCAGCCCTCCTAGCGGGAGGTACAATGAGCAGTTCTTC; CDR3: CASSPPSGRYNEQFF
J: TRBJ1-2; D: .; V: TRBV6-1; size: .; DNA: TGTGCCAGCAGTGAGGGGGGGAGTCAAGCTAACTATGGCTACACCTTC; CDR3: CASSEGGSQANYGYTF
J: TRBJ2-6; D: TRBD2; V: TRBV28; size: .; DNA: TGTGCCAGCAGTGGGGGAGGGTCTGGGGCCAACGTCCTGACTTTC; CDR3: CASSGGGSGANVLTF
J: TRBJ2-2; D: .; V: TRBV4-2; size: .; DNA: TGTGCCAGCAGCCAAATACCGGGACAACCGAGGACCGGGGAGCTGTTTTTT; CDR3: CASSQIPGQPRTGELFF
J: TRBJ2-2; D: TRBD1; V: TRBV5-1; size: .; DNA: TGCGCCAGCAGCCAGGGACAGACGGCCGGGGAGCTGTTTTTT; CDR3: CASSQGQTAGELFF
J: TRBJ1-2; D: TRBD1; V: TRBV7-9; size: .; DNA: TGTGCCAGCAGCCTGGGGACAGCGCCCTATGGCTACACCTTC; CDR3: CASSLGTAPYGYTF
J: TRBJ2-1; D: TRBD2; V: TRBV6-5; size: .; DNA: TGTGCCAGCAGTTACCAAGCGGGAGGGTTCAGGAATGAGCAGTTCTTC; CDR3: CASSYQAGGFRNEQFF
J: TRBJ2-1; D: TRBD1; V: TRBV7-6; size: few; DNA: TGTGCCAGCAGCTTAGCAAGGTTCGGGACAGAACAGTTCTTC; CDR3: CASSLARFGTEQFF
J: TRBJ1-2; D: TRBD1; V: TRBV28; size: few; DNA: TGTGCCAGCAGCCTCGGACAGGGGGCTAAAACCTTC; CDR3: CASSLGQGAKTF
J: TRBJ2-6; D: TRBD2; V: TRBV5-1; size: .; DNA: TGCGCCAGCTCGGGGGGGGCTGGGGCCAACGTCCTGACTTTC; CDR3: CASSGGAGANVLTF
J: TRBJ1-1; D: .; V: TRBV27; size: .; DNA: TGTGCCAGCAGGGAGATAGGGAGGAGGGCTGAAGCTTTCTTT; CDR3: CASREIGRRAEAFF
J: TRBJ2-7; D: .; V: TRBV7-2; size: .; DNA: TGTGCCAGCAGCTTTAACTACGAGCAGTACTTC; CDR3: CASSFNYEQYF
J: TRBJ1-4; D: .; V: TRBV6-5; size: .; DNA: TGTGCCAGCACCCCGAGCGGCAGGCCAGGTGAAAAACTGTTTTTT; CDR3: CASTPSGRPGEKLFF
J: TRBJ2-3; D: TRBD2; V: TRBV7-9; size: once; DNA: TGTGCCAGCAGTTTCGGACTAGCGGGAGTCTCAGATACGCAGTATTTT; CDR3: CASSFGLAGVSDTQYF
J: TRBJ1-5; D: .; V: TRBV28; size: once; DNA: TGTGCCAGCAACCTTCCAAGGGGGGGAATAGAGCCCCAGCATTTT; CDR3: CASNLPRGGIEPQHF